This T cell receptor beta chain was captured by sequencing in a study of blood T cell repertoires in COVID-19. On the study more broadly: Some COVID-19 samples were acute and others convalescent; all came from the United States, Italy and Spain. Sources were T cells, B-cell-depleted T cells, or PBMCs; the material itself was cDNA or gDNA.

This CDR3 contains 15 residues. The ends lost 4 bases at V and 4 bases at J; junction bases unmatched: 9. CDR1 SGHKS and CDR2 YYEKEE come from the germline V gene (reference sequence). As originally analysed: The authors estimated nucleated cell counts from reference gene primer amplification. Measured with immunoSEQ multiplex PCR; TCRdb has only the in-frame clones, and not every one. V, J and clone size are taken as reported in that table, and D and trimming were inferred from the DNA itself. The table lists more than 65,000 clones, more than 70% of them singletons. The specimen sequenced was peripheral blood. The receptor's source is a man aged 55 to 69 with active or convalescent COVID-19. This sequence joins TRBV5-5 and TRBJ1-2; 8 bases map to TRBD1. Here the CDR3 DNA reads TGTGCCAGCAGCGTGGGACAGGCCAGACCCTATGGCTACACCTTC. This sequence encodes CASSVGQARPYGYTF.